Below, one T cell receptor (beta chain) is given with its context. Antigen specificity is unknown. V gave up 0 bases and J gave up 2 bases, with 10 bases separating them. CDR3 size: 16 residues. In germline, CDR1 is MNHEY, CDR2 SVGAGI. The sort gate was single viable CD3+CD4+CD8-CD45RO+ cells for memory CD4+ T cells. Total CD4+ T cells were enriched by CD4 positive selection. This sample is part of a study of memory CD4+ T cells and cytomegalovirus serostatus. About the research overall: Donors were healthy Belgian adults, several CMV seropositive and 20 to 25 seronegative.

Study results and limitations: The CMV-associated TCR signature appears largely within the CD4+ memory repertoire. Of 150 to 200 reported CMV TCRbeta sequences, about 70 were found in memory CD4+ repertoires.

Repertoires were generated with immunoSEQ multiplex PCR, while TCRdb's copy carries only in-frame clones and drops some. The table includes about 26,000 clones, about 81% detected once. The sample taken for sequencing was memory CD4+ T cells from blood. This chain connects TRBV6-5 to TRBJ2-2; the D gene is possibly TRBD1 (5 bases). The clonotype comes from an adult in good health and CMV-seronegative. The CDR3 DNA reads as TGTGCCAGCAGTTACTCGTTGACAGCCAACACCGGGGAGCTGTTTTTT. Protein sequence: CASSYSLTANTGELFF.